This T cell receptor (beta chain) derives from a study of T-cell reconstitution after alpha-beta-depleted transplantation in children. Germline loops: CDR1 DFQATT, CDR2 SNEGSKA (reference sequence). There are 14 residues in the CDR3. Trimming removed 0 bases at V and 4 bases at J, with 13 bases between. Unique molecular identifiers tagged the TCRbeta library. TCRdb re-called the PCR reads with MiXCR, one entry per CDR3 protein. The table records some 290,000 distinct CDR3 sequences, more than 9% of them present only once. This sequence joins TRBV20-1 and TRBJ2-7; tentative D call: TRBD2 (6 bases). The sequence was collected from a human donor who donated a stem cell graft to a child with SCID. The sample consisted of PBMCs from the stem cell graft donor, taken from the stem cell graft. Here the CDR3 reads CSARDRGGRYEQYF. The CDR3 nucleotides are TGCAGTGCTAGAGATAGGGGAGGACGTTACGAGCAGTACTTC.